Here is one TCR beta chain with its context. Its matching antigen is unknown. Donation came from healthy Caucasian individuals in Russia who were aged roughly 6 to 95. This CDR3 spans 16 amino acids. The germline V and J ends were trimmed by 8 bases and 2 bases, with 22 bases remaining between them. Germline-derived CDR1 and CDR2 are DFQATT and SNEGSKA (reference sequence). Next came a second PCR, run for about 6 to 11 cycles, which used a sample-barcoded 5' primer along with a J-beta primer mix. Each TCR beta cDNA got a 12-nucleotide random molecular identifier. TCRdb reprocessed the 5' RACE reads with MiXCR, giving one entry per CDR3 protein. The sample contains hundreds of thousands of distinct CDR3 sequences, about 52% of which appear only once. This record comes from a study of blood T cells in healthy people across ages. Notes on the study in general: When set beside aged donors, long-lived donors presented more naive CD4+ cells and higher diversity.

Sequenced sample: blood. This clonotype was obtained from a man in his 60s in good health. The gene calls are TRBV20-1 and TRBJ2-1, with a tentative D call TRBD2 (6 bases). The DNA for the CDR3 is TGCAGTCCGGAAAAAAGCGGAGCGGGTCCCTACAATGAGCAGTTCTTC. As protein: CSPEKSGAGPYNEQFF.